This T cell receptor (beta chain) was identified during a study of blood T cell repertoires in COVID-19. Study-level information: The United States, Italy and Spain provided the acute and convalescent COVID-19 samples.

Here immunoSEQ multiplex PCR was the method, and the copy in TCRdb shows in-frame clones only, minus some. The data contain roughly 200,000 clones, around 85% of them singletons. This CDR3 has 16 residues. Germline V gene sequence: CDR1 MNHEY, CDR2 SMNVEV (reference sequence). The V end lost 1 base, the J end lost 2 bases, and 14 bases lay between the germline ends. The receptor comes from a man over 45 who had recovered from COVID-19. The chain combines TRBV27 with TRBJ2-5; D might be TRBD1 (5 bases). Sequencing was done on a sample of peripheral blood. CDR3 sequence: CASSLYQGTTQETQYF. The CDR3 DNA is TGTGCCAGCAGTTTATATCAGGGCACAACACAAGAGACCCAGTACTTC.